The 29 T cell receptor beta chains in this list originate from one sample, sequenced in a study of tissue T cells after allogeneic stem cell transplantation (dated 2022 in TCRdb). The library was obtained by the immunoSEQ multiplex PCR assay. This is the immuneACCESS table as TCRdb keeps it, with only in-frame sequences that have V and J called. A part of the clones is gone; compared with another copy, unresolved V genes explain less than half, and the rest is unexplained. This sample has about 48,000 clones in its table, and around 70% of those were observed once. The ten largest account for about 0.77% of the sample. Specimen: sorted cells pooled from one or two spleens. The receptor set was obtained from a pool of C57BL/6 mice in good health.

With respect to this clone: Each gene name is a mouse one. The part of the CDR3 DNA that was read is TGTGCCAGCAGCCCGGACAGGGGAGTTGAACAGTAC. Translation: CASSPDRGVEQY. The complete CDR3 reads CASSPDRGVEQYF. The chain uses TRBV3 and TRBJ2-7, with 9 bases that match TRBD1. With the read ending 1 residue before the CDR3 end, the germline J gene is used to fill in that end. The V segment lost 5 bases and the J segment 6 bases; nucleotides outside the gene matches: 5. Per germline, CDR1 SNHLY and CDR2 FYNGKV (reference sequence). The CDR3 covers 13 residues.

As for this clone: Gene labels here are mouse ones. The read comes to an end 1 residue before the CDR3 does, leaving the germline J gene to fill in the end. V and J are TRBV13-3 and TRBJ1-3; D perhaps matches TRBD1 (6 bases). The CDR3 is 13 residues long. Germline V gene lookup returns CDR1 NNHDY and CDR2 SYVADS. The ends were cut back, 7 bases at V and 2 bases at J, with 10 bases in the middle. This CDR3 reads CASLGGAGNTLYF. CDR3 DNA, as far as it was read: TGTGCCAGCCTAGGGGGGGCTGGAAATACGCTCTAT. The full variable domain, with the rest looked up from reference TRBV13-3 and TRBJ1-3, is EAAVTQSPRSKVAVTGGKVTLSCHQTNNHDYMYWYRQDTGHGLRLIHYSYVADSTEKGDIPDGYKASRPSQENFSLILELASLSQTAVYFCASLGGAGNTLYFGEGSRLIVV.

Regarding this clone: Gene names refer to mouse genes. The CDR3 sequence is CASGRDRGANTEVFF. The sequenced CDR3 bases are TGTGCCAGCGGCCGGGACAGGGGGGCAAACACAGAAGTCTTC. V usage is TRBV13-2 and J usage is TRBJ1-1, with 11 bases that match TRBD1. The CDR3 is cut off 1 residue early in the read; its end comes from the germline J gene. Germline CDR1 reads NNHNN; CDR2 reads SYGAGS (reference sequence). This CDR3 region has 15 residues. J was trimmed by 0 bases and V by 5 bases; bases with no gene match: 3.

Of note for this clone: The gene names given are mouse names. The read ends 1 residue shy of where the CDR3 ends; the end is completed using the germline J gene. The chain has TRBV5 and TRBJ1-4, with D perhaps matching TRBD1 (5 bases). Germline loops: CDR1 LGHNA, CDR2 YNLKQL (reference sequence). V was pared by 1 base and J by 0 bases, with 6 bases between. This CDR3 is 15 amino acids long. Here the CDR3 reads CASSQGTISNERLFF. CDR3 bases read: TGTGCCAGCAGCCAAGGGACAATTTCCAACGAAAGATTATTT.

A note on this clone: All gene names here are mouse names. The read falls 1 residue short of the CDR3 end, and the missing part is taken from the germline J gene. This chain uses TRBV5 with TRBJ1-1; D is undetermined. Trimming stripped 2 bases from V and 5 bases from J, with 3 bases between. The CDR3 is made up of 11 amino acids. The germline V gene has CDR1 LGHNA and CDR2 YNLKQL (reference sequence). CDR3 in amino acids: CASSQRTEVFF. CDR3 DNA (partial): TGTGCCAGCAGCCAAAGGACAGAAGTCTTC.

A word on this clone: The genes and germline here are from mouse. The read terminates 1 residue ahead of where the CDR3 ends, so the germline J gene completes it. The genes are TRBV13-2 and TRBJ2-5; TRBD1 or TRBD2 may be the D gene (7 bases each). CDR1 is NNHNN, CDR2 SYGAGS, per germline (reference sequence). V was clipped by 0 bases and J by 6 bases, with 17 bases between them. The CDR3 consists of 16 residues. Here the CDR3 reads CASGDAGGGRRDTQYF. Partial CDR3 DNA: TGTGCCAGCGGTGATGCAGGGGGGGGGAGAAGGGACACCCAGTAC.

With respect to this clone: Any gene name here is a mouse gene name. With the read ending 1 residue before the CDR3 end, the germline J gene is used to fill in that end. The J gene is TRBJ1-2, the V gene TRBV3; TRBD1 is a possible D gene (5 bases). The CDR3 runs 12 residues. CDR1 SNHLY and CDR2 FYNGKV come from the germline V gene (reference sequence). V was shortened by 5 bases and J by 3 bases, with 7 bases between the two germline ends. The CDR3 region is CASSTRDSDYTF. The DNA read from the CDR3 is TGTGCCAGCAGCACCAGGGACTCCGACTACACC. Full variable domain (outside the CDR3, taken from reference TRBV3 and TRBJ1-2): GPKVLQIPSHQIIDMGQMVTLNCDPVSNHLYFYWYKQILGQQMEFLVNFYNGKVMEKSKLFKDQFSVERPDGSYFTLKIQPTALEDSAVYFCASSTRDSDYTFGSGTRLLVI.

With regard to this clone: Gene labels here are mouse ones. The CDR3 spells CGARTGGNSDYTF. Incomplete CDR3 DNA: TGTGGTGCTAGAACCGGGGGGAACTCCGACTACACC. The chain uses TRBV20 and TRBJ1-2; weak D call: TRBD1 (5 bases). The CDR3 is cut off 1 residue early in the read; its end comes from the germline J gene. The CDR3 spans 13 residues. V lost 3 bases and J 2 bases, leaving 10 bases between the germline ends. The germline V gene has CDR1 GFQATS and CDR2 STVNSAI. Full variable domain (missing parts from reference TRBV20 and TRBJ1-2): GALVYQYPRRTICKSGTSMRMECQAVGFQATSVAWYRQSPQKTFELIALSTVNSAIKYEQNFTQEKFPISHPNLSFSSMTVLNAYLEDRGLYLCGARTGGNSDYTFGSGTRLLVI.

A remark on this clone: Genes and germline are mouse. The read falls 1 residue short of the CDR3 end, and the missing part is taken from the germline J gene. V gene TRBV3 combines with J gene TRBJ1-4; TRBD1 matches 8 bases. The junction had 2 bases not matched to a gene; V was cut back by 5 bases and J by 3 bases. Germline-derived CDR1 and CDR2 are SNHLY and FYNGKV (reference sequence). The CDR3 runs 14 residues. The CDR3 DNA, read in part, is TGTGCCAGCAGCCGACAGGGGACCAACGAAAGATTATTT. Translated, it gives CASSRQGTNERLF. The full-length CDR3 reads as CASSRQGTNERLFF.

Worth noting for this clone: Genes here carry mouse names. The DNA ends 1 residue before the CDR3 does, and the rest of the CDR3 is filled in from the germline J gene. This chain connects TRBV13-1 to TRBJ2-7; 7 bases are shared with TRBD2. J was trimmed by 0 bases and V by 4 bases; bases with no gene match: 1. Germline V gene lookup returns CDR1 NSHNY and CDR2 SYGAGN. The CDR3 is 13 amino acids. The chain's CDR3 is CASSLGDSYEQYF. The covered CDR3 bases are TGTGCCAGCAGTCTGGGGGACTCCTATGAACAGTAC.

This clone was seen more than once but under ten times. Gene names are the mouse ones. The sequence runs out 1 residue before the end of the CDR3; the remainder is reconstructed from the germline J gene. J is TRBJ2-7 and V is TRBV3; TRBD2 agrees at 10 bases. This CDR3 spans 15 amino acids. Germline loops: CDR1 SNHLY, CDR2 FYNGKV (reference sequence). Trimming at V came to 7 bases and at J to 0 bases, leaving 6 bases not matched to a gene. The sequenced part of the CDR3 DNA is TGTGCCAGCACCCCGGGACTGGGGTCCTCCTATGAACAGTAC. It specifies CASTPGLGSSYEQY. The whole CDR3 is CASTPGLGSSYEQYF.

A word on this clone: Gene names denote mouse genes. Sequencing ends 1 residue short of the CDR3 end; the germline J gene provides the rest. The genes are TRBV19 and TRBJ2-1; D unresolved. The CDR3 is 13 amino acids. The germline V gene has CDR1 FNHDT and CDR2 SITEND (reference sequence). The V end lost 1 base, the J end lost 5 bases, and 7 bases lay between the germline ends. CDR3 bases read: TGTGCCAGCAGTATACACGGGAATGCTGAGCAGTTC. It translates to CASSIHGNAEQF. The entire CDR3 protein is CASSIHGNAEQFF.

As regards this clone: Gene labels here are mouse ones. The read terminates 1 residue ahead of where the CDR3 ends, so the germline J gene completes it. The rearrangement joins TRBV5 to TRBJ2-7; 11 bases agree with TRBD2. Trimming took 4 bases from V and 1 from J; bases not matched to a gene: 3. This CDR3 spans 15 amino acids. Germline V gene sequence: CDR1 LGHNA, CDR2 YNLKQL (reference sequence). CDR3 DNA, as far as it was read: TGTGCCAGCAGCCCCCGGGACTGGGGGTCCTATGAACAGTAC. Translating gives CASSPRDWGSYEQY. The CDR3 in full is CASSPRDWGSYEQYF.

With respect to this clone: The gene names given are mouse names. The read terminates 1 residue before the CDR3 end, so the remaining end is supplied by the germline J gene. V usage is TRBV3 and J usage is TRBJ1-4; 10 bases align to TRBD1. This CDR3 has 18 amino acids. Trimming at V came to 2 bases and at J to 0 bases, leaving 6 bases not matched to a gene. Germline V gives CDR1 SNHLY, CDR2 FYNGKV (reference sequence). The CDR3 spells CASSLRGQGPLSNERLFF. The DNA read from the CDR3 is TGTGCCAGCAGCTTAAGGGGACAGGGGCCCCTTTCCAACGAAAGATTATTT.

This clone has more than one count but fewer than ten. These gene names are mouse names. The CDR3 end falls 1 residue outside the read, so it is completed with the germline J gene. The chain links TRBV2 to TRBJ1-4; 7 bases are shared with TRBD1. This CDR3 has 15 residues. J was trimmed by 4 bases and V by 3 bases; bases with no gene match: 5. CDR1 and CDR2 from the germline V gene are LGHNA and YSYQKL. CDR3 DNA (partial): TGTGCCAGCAGCCATCAGACAGGGATCAACGAAAGATTATTT. Residues: CASSHQTGINERLF. The CDR3 in full is CASSHQTGINERLFF.

With regard to this clone: All gene names here are mouse names. The sample holds other DNA sequences that translate to the same CDR3. This chain's CDR3 is CASSLDNYEQYF. CDR3 DNA (partial): TGTGCCAGCTCTCTTGACAATTATGAACAGTAC. This sequence joins TRBV12-1 and TRBJ2-7; D not certain. The read terminates 1 residue before the CDR3 end, so the remaining end is supplied by the germline J gene. The length of the CDR3 is 12 residues. The V end was cut by 1 base, the J end by 4 bases, with 7 bases between. The germline CDR1 and CDR2 sequences are SGHSN and HYEKVE.

A note on this clone: Genes and germline are mouse. Sequencing ends 1 residue short of the CDR3 end; the germline J gene provides the rest. The rearrangement uses TRBV2 and TRBJ2-4; 10 bases agree with TRBD2. The CDR3 loop spans 16 amino acids. Trimming at V came to 0 bases and at J to 5 bases, leaving 5 bases not matched to a gene. CDR1 is LGHNA, CDR2 YSYQKL, per germline. CDR3 residues: CASSQELGGARNTLYF. The covered CDR3 bases are TGTGCCAGCAGCCAAGAACTGGGGGGGGCGCGAAACACCTTGTAC. The whole variable domain, remainder taken from reference TRBV2 and TRBJ2-4, is DPKIIQKPKYLVAVTGSEKILICEQYLGHNAMYWYRQSAKKPLEFMFSYSYQKLMDNQTASSRFQPQSSKKNHLDLQITALKPDDSATYFCASSQELGGARNTLYFGAGTRLSVL.

A note on this clone: Germline and genes: mouse. Read data end 1 residue before the CDR3 end; the end is taken from the germline J gene. The genes are TRBV3 and TRBJ2-7; D remains unclear. Germline CDR1 SNHLY, CDR2 FYNGKV (reference sequence). The CDR3 totals 13 residues. The V and J ends lost 3 bases and 0 bases respectively, with 6 bases between them. The sequenced part of the CDR3 DNA is TGTGCCAGCAGCTTGCAGAGCTCCTATGAACAGTAC. As protein: CASSLQSSYEQY. In full, the CDR3 reads CASSLQSSYEQYF.

Concerning this clone itself: Gene labels here are mouse ones. Coverage ceases 1 residue before the CDR3 finishes, and the germline J gene fills in the end. The V call is TRBV29, the J call TRBJ1-4; D possibly corresponds to TRBD1 (6 bases). Germline values: CDR1 MSHET, CDR2 SYDVDS. V was pared by 3 bases and J by 5 bases, with 7 bases between. The CDR3 runs to 13 residues. CDR3 amino acids: CASSFGQNERLFF. The CDR3 bases that were read are TGTGCTAGCAGTTTTGGACAGAACGAAAGATTATTT.

About this clone itself: Gene and germline names: mouse. The read comes to an end 1 residue before the CDR3 does, leaving the germline J gene to fill in the end. This same CDR3 is encoded by further DNA sequences in the sample. The chain is built from TRBV5 and TRBJ2-7, with 11 bases lining up with TRBD2. The CDR3 covers 14 residues. Germline values: CDR1 LGHNA, CDR2 YNLKQL (reference sequence). J was trimmed by 4 bases and V by 3 bases; bases with no gene match: 2. Incomplete CDR3 DNA: TGTGCCAGCAGCCACCGGGACTGGGGGTATGAACAGTAC. The encoded protein is CASSHRDWGYEQY. The entire CDR3 protein reads CASSHRDWGYEQYF.

There are a few counts of this clone. Each gene name is a mouse one. This chain's CDR3 is CASSIRTSSYEQYF. CDR3 DNA, as far as it was read: TGTGCCAGCAGTATTCGCACCAGCTCCTATGAACAGTAC. The chain combines TRBV19 with TRBJ2-7; D unclear. The read is 1 residue too short to cover the CDR3 end, so that end is filled in from the germline J gene. The germline V gene has CDR1 FNHDT and CDR2 SITEND (reference sequence). Trimming removed 2 bases at V and 0 bases at J, with 9 bases between. This CDR3 comprises 14 residues.

As regards this clone: The genes are named according to mouse. This chain's CDR3 is CASSDVTGGLKEQYF. The sequenced part of the CDR3 DNA is TGTGCCAGCAGTGATGTGACTGGGGGGTTGAAGGAACAGTAC. This sequence joins TRBV13-1 and TRBJ2-7, with TRBD2 matching 10 bases. With the read ending 1 residue before the CDR3 end, the germline J gene is used to fill in that end. Germline CDR1 NSHNY, CDR2 SYGAGN. This CDR3 comprises 15 residues. Trimming cost V 0 bases and J 7 bases; bases outside gene matches: 7.

Concerning this clone itself: Gene names and germline refer to mouse. CDR3 sequence reads: CAWSFDSAETLYF. Partial CDR3 DNA: TGTGCCTGGAGTTTTGACAGTGCAGAAACGCTGTAT. The rearrangement uses TRBV31 and TRBJ2-3; D not resolved. The read gets to within 1 residue of the CDR3 end, and the germline J gene fills in the rest. This CDR3 is 13 amino acids long. The ends were cut back, 2 bases at V and 0 bases at J, with 6 bases in the middle. Germline CDR1 and CDR2: GKSSPN and SITVG.

A note on this clone: Mouse gene names and germline throughout. Read coverage stops 1 residue before the CDR3 terminus; the germline J gene supplies the remainder. This rearrangement joins TRBV4 to TRBJ2-1; perhaps D is TRBD1 or TRBD2 (5 bases each). The ends were cut back, 4 bases at V and 1 base at J, with 5 bases in the middle. The germline gives CDR1 LGHDT, CDR2 YNNKQL (reference sequence). The CDR3 loop spans 13 amino acids. The CDR3 loop is CASSWGNYAEQFF. The DNA read from the CDR3 is TGTGCCAGCAGCTGGGGGAACTATGCTGAGCAGTTC. Complete variable domain (other parts from reference TRBV4 and TRBJ2-1): ETAVFQTPNYHVTQVGNEVSFNCKQTLGHDTMYWYKQDSKKLLKIMFSYNNKQLIVNETVPRRFSPQSSDKAHLNLRIKSVEPEDSAVYLCASSWGNYAEQFFGPGTRLTVL.

Worth noting for this clone: The germline and genes are mouse ones. The sequenced fragment ends 1 residue before the CDR3 boundary, so the rest is inferred from the germline J gene. The identical CDR3 is also encoded by other nucleotide sequences in the sample. The chain carries TRBV19 and TRBJ1-3; TRBD1 aligns across 8 bases. V was pared by 2 bases and J by 2 bases, with 0 bases of the junction left unmatched. Germline V gives CDR1 FNHDT, CDR2 SITEND (reference sequence). This CDR3 has 14 amino acids. The CDR3 spells CASSIRGPGNTLYF. CDR3 bases read: TGTGCCAGCAGTATCAGGGGGCCTGGAAATACGCTCTAT. The full variable domain, rest sourced from reference TRBV19 and TRBJ1-3, is GGIITQTPKFLIGQEGQKLTLKCQQNFNHDTMYWYRQDSGKGLRLIYYSITENDLQKGDLSEGYDASREKKSSFSLTVTSAQKNEMAVFLCASSIRGPGNTLYFGEGSRLIVV.

As regards this clone: The gene names here belong to mouse. The CDR3 end falls 1 residue outside the read, so it is completed with the germline J gene. The chain has TRBV13-2 and TRBJ2-4; D may correspond to TRBD1 or TRBD2 (7 bases each). There are 17 residues in the CDR3. The germline V gene encodes CDR1 NNHNN and CDR2 SYGAGS (reference sequence). The V gene lost 0 bases and the J gene lost 0 bases, with 14 bases spanning the gap. The CDR3 DNA, read in part, is TGTGCCAGCGGTGATGCAGGGGGGGGTCACAGTCAAAACACCTTGTAC. Encoded protein: CASGDAGGGHSQNTLY. The full CDR3 protein is CASGDAGGGHSQNTLYF.

About this clone: Each gene name is a mouse one. The sequenced fragment ends 1 residue before the CDR3 boundary, so the rest is inferred from the germline J gene. The chain employs TRBV31 and TRBJ2-4; possibly TRBD2 for D (6 bases). This CDR3 is 14 amino acids long. Germline V gene lookup returns CDR1 GKSSPN and CDR2 SITVG. V was clipped by 2 bases and J by 0 bases, with 9 bases between them. CDR3 loop: CAWSFWGSQNTLYF. CDR3 DNA, as far as it was read: TGTGCCTGGAGTTTCTGGGGTAGTCAAAACACCTTGTAC.

Regarding this clone: Gene names and germline refer to mouse. The read falls 1 residue short of the CDR3 end, and the missing part is taken from the germline J gene. This sequence joins TRBV13-2 and TRBJ1-3; 11 bases are shared with TRBD1. The germline V gene encodes CDR1 NNHNN and CDR2 SYGAGS (reference sequence). The CDR3 is 16 residues long. J lost 4 bases, V lost 0 bases, and 3 bases had no gene match. The CDR3 region is CASGDAGQGAGNTLYF. The CDR3 bases that were read are TGTGCCAGCGGTGATGCTGGACAGGGGGCGGGAAATACGCTCTAT.

Regarding this clone: Gene names follow the mouse nomenclature. The CDR3 end falls 1 residue outside the read, so it is completed with the germline J gene. J is TRBJ2-1 and V is TRBV2; tentative D call: TRBD1 (6 bases). CDR1 LGHNA and CDR2 YSYQKL come from the germline V gene. With 1 base removed from V and 3 bases from J, the gap between germline ends came to 10 bases. The CDR3 loop spans 15 amino acids. CDR3 in amino acids: CASSQAGRGYAEQFF. The sequenced part of the CDR3 DNA is TGTGCCAGCAGCCAAGCCGGCAGGGGCTATGCTGAGCAGTTC.